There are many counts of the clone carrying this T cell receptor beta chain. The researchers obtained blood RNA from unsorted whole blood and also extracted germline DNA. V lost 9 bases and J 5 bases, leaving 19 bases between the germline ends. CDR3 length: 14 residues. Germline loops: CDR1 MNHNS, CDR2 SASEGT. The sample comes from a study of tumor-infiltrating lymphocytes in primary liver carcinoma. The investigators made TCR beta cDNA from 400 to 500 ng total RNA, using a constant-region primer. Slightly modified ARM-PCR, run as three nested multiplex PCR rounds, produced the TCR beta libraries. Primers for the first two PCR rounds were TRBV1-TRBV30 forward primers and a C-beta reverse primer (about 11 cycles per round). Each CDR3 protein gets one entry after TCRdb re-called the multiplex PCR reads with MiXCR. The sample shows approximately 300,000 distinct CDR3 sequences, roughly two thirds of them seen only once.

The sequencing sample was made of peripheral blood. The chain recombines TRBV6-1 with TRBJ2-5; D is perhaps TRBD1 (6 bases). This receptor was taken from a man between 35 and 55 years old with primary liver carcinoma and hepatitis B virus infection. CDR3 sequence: CASLQGMRGETQYF. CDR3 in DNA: TGTGCCAGTTTACAGGGAATGAGGGGGGAGACCCAGTACTTC.